This paragraph covers one T cell receptor beta chain sequence. The data derive from a study of blood T cell repertoires in COVID-19. Study as a whole: Samples came from the United States, Italy and Spain, spanning acute and convalescent COVID-19. The analysed material was cDNA or gDNA that came from T cells, B-cell-depleted T cells, or PBMCs.

TCRdb keeps only in-frame clones here, not all; method: immunoSEQ multiplex PCR. Here the sample spans about 240,000 clones, less than 90% being singletons. This CDR3 has 13 amino acids. The V end lost 9 bases, the J end lost 6 bases, and 13 bases lay between the germline ends. CDR1 KGHDR and CDR2 SFDVKD come from the germline V gene. The receptor was derived from a man in his 60s with acute or convalescent COVID-19. Sample: peripheral blood. The chain employs TRBV24-1 and TRBJ2-2, with a weak D call TRBD1 (6 bases). CDR3: CATRRGGSGELFF. The CDR3 nucleotides are TGTGCCACCCGTCGAGGGGGATCCGGGGAGCTGTTTTTT.